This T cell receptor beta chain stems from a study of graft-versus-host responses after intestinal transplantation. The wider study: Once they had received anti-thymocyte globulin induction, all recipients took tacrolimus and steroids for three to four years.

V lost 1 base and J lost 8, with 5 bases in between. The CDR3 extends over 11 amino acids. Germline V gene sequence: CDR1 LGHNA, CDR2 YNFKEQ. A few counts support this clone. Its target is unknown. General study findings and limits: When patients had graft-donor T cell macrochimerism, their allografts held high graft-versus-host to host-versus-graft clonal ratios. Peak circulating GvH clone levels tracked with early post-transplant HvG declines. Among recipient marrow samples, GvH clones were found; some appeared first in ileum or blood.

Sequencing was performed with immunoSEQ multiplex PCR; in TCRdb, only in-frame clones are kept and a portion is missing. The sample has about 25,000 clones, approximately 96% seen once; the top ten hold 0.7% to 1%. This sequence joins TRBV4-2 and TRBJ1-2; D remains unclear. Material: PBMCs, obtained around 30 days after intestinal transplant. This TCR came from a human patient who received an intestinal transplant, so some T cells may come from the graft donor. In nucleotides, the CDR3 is TGTGCCAGCAGCCAAGGCGAAGGCTACACCTTC. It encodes CASSQGEGYTF.